This T cell receptor beta chain stems from a study of identical twins. The study, taken as a whole, reports: Instead of following the same donors, the conclusions were based on cross-sectional statistical analysis. Partial confounding of zero-insertion analyses by invariant MAIT and iNKT cells was possible. Within twin pairs, the out-of-frame alpha sequences they shared showed excess low generation probability. Abundant beta clonotypes from cord blood bore fewer insertions; memory repertoires lacked this pattern.

Germline values: CDR1 MNHNS, CDR2 SASEGT. Trimming cost V 7 bases and J 7 bases; bases outside gene matches: 12. CDR3 size: 16 residues. MiXCR, applied by TCRdb to the 5' RACE reads, yields one record per CDR3 protein. The table includes about 480,000 distinct CDR3 sequences, more than 13% detected once. This clonotype was counted ten times or more. The antigen is not known. This same sample was also part of a study on yellow fever vaccine responses in identical twins.

The receptor was derived from a woman between 18 and 30 years old in good health. The J gene is TRBJ1-5, the V gene TRBV6-1, with 11 bases lining up with TRBD1. Sequenced material: CD4+ T cells sorted from blood. The CDR3: CASTNHWGQGGQPQHF. The CDR3 DNA follows: TGTGCCAGCACCAACCATTGGGGACAGGGGGGACAGCCCCAGCATTTT.